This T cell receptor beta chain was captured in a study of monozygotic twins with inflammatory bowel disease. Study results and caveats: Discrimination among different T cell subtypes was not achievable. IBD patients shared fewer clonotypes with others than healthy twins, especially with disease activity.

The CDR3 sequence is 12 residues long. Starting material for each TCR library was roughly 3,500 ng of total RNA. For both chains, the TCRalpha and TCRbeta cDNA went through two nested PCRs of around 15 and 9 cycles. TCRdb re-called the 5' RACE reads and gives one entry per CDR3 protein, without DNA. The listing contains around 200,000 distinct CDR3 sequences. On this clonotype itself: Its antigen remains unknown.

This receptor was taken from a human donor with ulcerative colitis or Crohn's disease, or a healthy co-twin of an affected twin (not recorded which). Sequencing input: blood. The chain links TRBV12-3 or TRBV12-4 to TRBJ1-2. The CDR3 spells CASSWEGLSYTF.